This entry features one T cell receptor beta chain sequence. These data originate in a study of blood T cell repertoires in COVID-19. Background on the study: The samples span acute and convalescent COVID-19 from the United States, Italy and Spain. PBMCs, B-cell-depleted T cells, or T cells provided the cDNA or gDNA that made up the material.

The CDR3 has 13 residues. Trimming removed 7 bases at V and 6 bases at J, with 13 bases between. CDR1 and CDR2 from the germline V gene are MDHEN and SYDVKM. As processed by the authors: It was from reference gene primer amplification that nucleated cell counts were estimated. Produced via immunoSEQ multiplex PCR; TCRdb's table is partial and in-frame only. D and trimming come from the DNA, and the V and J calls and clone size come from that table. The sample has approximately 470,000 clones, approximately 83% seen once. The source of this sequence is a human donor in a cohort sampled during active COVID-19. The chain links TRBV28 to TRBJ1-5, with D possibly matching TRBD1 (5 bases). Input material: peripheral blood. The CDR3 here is CASIGGGSQPQHF. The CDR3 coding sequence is TGTGCCAGCATCGGGGGAGGCAGTCAGCCCCAGCATTTT.